Included here is one T cell receptor (beta chain) sequence, with context. Its antigen specificity is not known. No much larger clonotype is one base removed from it; base qualities were not supplied. Library preparation employed the immunoSEQ multiplex PCR assay. DNA from the CD4+ T cells that had been cultured and isolated underwent TCR beta CDR3 sequencing. The original pipeline was this. Non-productive TCR sequences were removed and reads were trimmed to the CDR3 region, keeping CDR3s of at least 7 amino acids. The MANAFEST web app was used to pick out antigen-specific clonotypes by comparing their expansion in peptide wells with that in reference cultures. To count as positive, a clone had to show expansion at FDR<0.05 compared with the reference and with all other wells, an odds ratio above 5, and a frequency above 0.1% in two replicate wells. Clonotypes significantly expanded in SARS-CoV-2 spike wells and in at least one common cold coronavirus spike condition were defined as cross-reactive. Using the stringdist R package, CDR3 similarity was measured by Levenshtein distance, and unrooted trees were constructed with ape in R 3.6.1. The source is immuneACCESS, and TCRdb retained only in-frame sequences with V and J called. Part of the clones is not carried over; for the studies checked, unresolved V genes explain less than half of this, and the remainder is unexplained. The V and J calls and clone size come from that table; D and trimming were worked out from the DNA. In all, the sample holds about 41,000 clones, and roughly 70% of those were seen once. Clones ranked in the top ten supply about 26% of the sample.

To identify antigen-specific CD4+ T cell clonotypes by their expansion, the ViraFEST assay first stimulated PBMC with viral peptide pools and then applied TCR sequencing. After 10 to 11 days of culture, CD4+ T cells were isolated with the EasySep CD4+ T cell isolation kit. None of the healthy vaccine recipients had a prior SARS-CoV-2 infection, which was confirmed by nucleocapsid antibody tests that came back negative both before and after vaccination. Roughly 1.9 million PBMC per well were cultured with approximately 10 ug/ml peptides in IMDM containing 5% human AB serum, approximately 10 IU/ml IL-2 and gentamicin. On days 3 and 7, half of the culture medium was replaced with fresh IL-2-containing medium. Each peptide stimulation condition was cultured in triplicate wells unless otherwise noted. PBMC were separated from whole blood using Ficoll-Paque Plus gradient centrifugation and were then either cryopreserved at -140C or used fresh. The overlapping peptide pools covered the spike proteins of SARS-CoV-2 and of the common cold coronaviruses HCoV-NL63, HCoV-OC43 and HCoV-229E. The QIAamp micro DNA kit was used to extract genomic DNA from the cultured CD4+ T cells.

The sample belongs to a study of vaccination effects on CD4 cells after COVID-19 (dated by TCRdb to between 2021 and 2023). In the study overall: Two doses of either the BNT162b2 or the mRNA-1273 mRNA SARS-CoV-2 vaccine were administered to participants. In both COVID-19 convalescent patients and infection-naive vaccine recipients, the study compared SARS-CoV-2 spike-specific CD4+ TCR repertoires from before mRNA vaccination with those from after it. A total of 10 COVID-19 convalescent patients and a handful of SARS-CoV-2-naive healthy vaccine recipients were included in the full study. Cultures from other donors in the study were sequenced using the Oncomine TCR Beta short-read assay on an Illumina iSeq 100. Overall study outcomes, separate from this receptor: Only a small number of convalescent patients were included, and no early post-infection timepoints were available, which limited the study. Both infection-induced and vaccine-induced clones contracted markedly at late post-vaccination timepoints, which is consistent with waning T cell responses. In healthy vaccine recipients, vaccine-induced clones were almost all SARS-CoV-2 mono-reactive, with only 1 of 255 being cross-reactive with common cold coronaviruses.

The sequencing here drew on CD4+ T cells from PBMCs cultured with HCoV-OC43 spike peptides, taken before COVID-19 vaccination. Interpreted using the paper, the cell subset or site label stands for: HCoV-OC43 spike overlapping peptide pool stimulation. The origin of this receptor is a human donor who received a COVID-19 vaccine.

The CDR3 corresponds to CASSLSTSGHTDTQYF. The DNA is as follows: TGCGCCAGCAGCTTATCGACTAGCGGTCACACAGATACGCAGTATTTT. This receptor chain uses TRBV5-1 and TRBJ2-3; 9 bases in between match TRBD2. The germline V gene gives CDR1 as SGHRS and CDR2 as YFSETQ. The CDR3 measures 16 amino acids from cysteine to phenylalanine. Only the CDR3 region is kept as DNA, spanning 48 bases read in frame from base 1. Trimming removed 2 bases from V and 2 bases from J; the gene matches leave 6 bases unexplained.